This T cell receptor (beta chain) comes out of a study of blood T cells in healthy people across ages. Whole-study results and caveats: Fewer expanded clones and more diversity marked long-lived versus aged donors.

About this clonotype itself: The antigen is undetermined.

The length of the CDR3 is 14 residues. CDR1 is MGHRA, CDR2 YSYEKL, per germline. V was clipped by 0 bases and J by 8 bases, with 13 bases between them. The amount of total RNA extracted per sample was at least 6 micrograms. A second PCR of roughly 7 to 11 cycles used a sample-barcoded 5' primer and a J-beta primer mix. Each cDNA molecule, via a template-switch adaptor with 12 random nucleotides, was tagged. Any given sample supplied a minimum of 3 million CDR3-containing paired-end reads. MiXCR, applied by TCRdb to the 5' RACE reads, yields one record per CDR3 protein. The table shows 1.5 million to 2 million distinct CDR3 sequences, with about two fifths occurring only once.

Material for sequencing was blood. The source is a human donor in good health. The V and J genes are TRBV4-1 and TRBJ1-2; maybe TRBD1 (5 bases). The CDR3 reads CASSQEVGGRGYTF. The CDR3 region has the DNA TGCGCCAGCAGCCAAGAGGTGGGGGGGAGAGGCTACACCTTC.